This paragraph reports one TCR beta chain. The data are from a study of shared clonotypes between healthy human individuals. Sequencing was performed with immunoSEQ multiplex PCR; in TCRdb, only in-frame clones are kept and a portion is missing. Among approximately 1.9 million clones listed, around 93% were seen once. The CDR3 extends over 15 amino acids. CDR1 and CDR2 from the germline V gene are MNHEY and SVGAGI. Between the trimmed V and J ends, which lost 6 bases and 2 bases, there was a span of 13 bases. Naive CD8 cells comprised CD45RO-negative, CCR7-positively selected cells, excluding terminally differentiated effector memory CD45RA+ cells.

The rearrangement joins TRBV6-5 to TRBJ2-2; D possibly corresponds to TRBD1 (6 bases). Sequencing was performed on naive CD8+ T cells from PBMCs. The receptor's source is a man aged 18 to 30 in good health. Some clones in this sample may be carry-over from other donors' samples. CDR3 nucleotides: TGTGCCAGCAGCCGACGGGACATCAACACCGGGGAGCTGTTTTTT. This sequence encodes CASSRRDINTGELFF.